This paragraph reports one T cell receptor (beta chain). What it binds is not known. The source of the sample is a study of T cells in Graves' hyperthyroidism and ophthalmopathy. Study-wide results and caveats: In the analysis, a 13 V-J model separated ophthalmopathy from stable hyperthyroidism.

Regions amplified from RNA transcripts were the TCR beta CDR3 regions. Primed by the HTBI set, a first-round RT-PCR was run on the TCR CDR3. TCRdb re-called the multiplex PCR reads with MiXCR, one entry per CDR3 protein. The sample holds around 620,000 distinct CDR3 sequences, about 14% seen once. Patients with ophthalmopathy all had a Clinical Activity Score of at least 3, a NOSPECS grade of at least 4 and duration under 3 months. CDR1 and CDR2 (germline): MNHEY, SMNVEV (reference sequence). This CDR3 comprises 12 residues. The V and J ends lost 3 bases and 14 bases, in that order; junction bases with no gene match: 7.

This TCR was sampled from a woman in her late teens or twenties with Graves' ophthalmopathy. The chain has TRBV27 and TRBJ2-1, with 7 bases matching TRBD2. Material for sequencing was blood. This chain's CDR3 is CASSFSGRAEFF. Written as DNA, the CDR3 is TGTGCCAGCAGTTTTAGCGGGCGCGCAGAGTTCTTC.